This T cell receptor beta chain was profiled in a study of T-cell reconstitution after alpha-beta-depleted transplantation in children. The J segment lost 4 bases and the V segment lost 5 bases, leaving 8 bases of the junction unmatched. This CDR3 spans 15 amino acids. CDR1 and CDR2 from the germline V gene are ENHRY and SYGVKD. Library preparation (for TCRbeta) was performed with unique molecular identifiers. TCRdb ran MiXCR on the PCR reads and lists one entry per CDR3 protein. The sample has 600,000 to 700,000 distinct CDR3 sequences; 16% are singletons. The clonotype originates from a human donor who donated a stem cell graft to a child with acute myeloid leukemia. The source was PBMCs from the stem cell graft donor, collected from the stem cell graft. The rearrangement links TRBV10-3 to TRBJ2-3; 8 positions match TRBD1. CDR3 coding DNA: TGTGCCATCAGTCCCCGATTACAGGGGGCAGATACGCAGTATTTT. Protein product: CAISPRLQGADTQYF.